This T cell receptor beta chain is from a study of blood T cell repertoires in COVID-19. Across the whole study: Material from acute and convalescent COVID-19 was sourced from the United States, Italy and Spain. T cells, B-cell-depleted T cells, or PBMCs provided the cDNA or gDNA that served as material.

The CDR3 totals 12 residues. The germline V gene encodes CDR1 LNHDA and CDR2 SQIVND (reference sequence). Trimming removed 3 bases from V and 5 bases from J, with 7 bases in between. Original processing methods: Estimates of nucleated cell counts were drawn from the amplification of reference gene primers. Clones were read by immunoSEQ multiplex PCR, and TCRdb kept only the in-frame ones, dropping some. V and J calls and clone size are as listed in that table; D and trimming were resolved from the DNA. This table has tens of thousands of clones, about 86% appearing once. The clonotype originates from a woman in her seventies with acute or convalescent COVID-19. The sample was peripheral blood. This sequence joins TRBV19 and TRBJ2-5; the D gene is possibly TRBD1 (6 bases). Here the CDR3 reads CASSIRGETQYF. The CDR3 DNA sequence: TGTGCCAGTAGTATTAGGGGGGAGACCCAGTACTTC.